The present T cell receptor beta chain was sequenced within a study of beta chain features in type 1 diabetes (dated by TCRdb to the late 2010s). A note on the overall study: No differences in mean age, gender distribution, total cell number or subset yield were found between patients and healthy donors. Across all samples, fewer than 110,000,000 sorted cells were examined, and cell number per subset correlated strongly with RNA yield. Whereas all 30 or so donors provided naive and central memory subsets, regulatory and stem cell-like memory subsets were isolated from just 8 patients and about 8 healthy donors. The study compared TCRB repertoires of sorted circulating CD4+ T cell subsets between recently diagnosed type 1 diabetes patients and matched healthy donors.

In the germline V gene, CDR1 corresponds to SNHLY and CDR2 to FYNNEI. From cysteine to valine, the CDR3 is 14 amino acids long. Of all the DNA, just the CDR3 is kept, 42 bases in frame from base 1. V has 4 bases trimmed and J has 9 bases trimmed; junction bases matching no gene number 9. From each donor, a single peripheral blood sample of around 120 mL on average was drawn into heparinised tubes. A BD FACSAria II and a panel including CD45RO, CCR7, CD25, CD127, CD95 and CD27 were used to sort naive, central memory, regulatory and stem cell-like memory CD4+ T cells. Every sorted population had a purity above 95%. PBMCs were isolated immediately by Lymphoprep density gradient centrifugation and stained directly without culture. To minimize batch effects, samples were stained and sorted in pairs, one healthy donor with one patient per experiment. About this clone itself: This receptor's antigen is unknown. One base away there is no much larger clone; base qualities are not given.

General study outcomes and caveats: Because cDNA was sequenced instead of genomic DNA, activated cells with high expression could be over-represented, although the groups did not differ in activation or CD3 levels. Naive, central memory and regulatory TCRB repertoires appeared to be more alike among patients than among healthy donors. HLA sub-analyses involved small numbers of individuals, so any influence of HLA type on TCRB rearrangement remained unresolved. PCR may preferentially amplify shorter templates, but because patient and control samples were amplified and corrected together, any resulting skew would affect both groups equally. At VDJ recombination sites, patients with type 1 diabetes made fewer insertions and deleted more nucleotides, a pattern implying thymic rearrangement abnormalities. A moderate but significant shortening of TCRB CDR3 length was observed in type 1 diabetes patients in all four CD4+ subsets.

All of the isolated RNA was reverse transcribed with the High Capacity cDNA Reverse Transcription Kit, so expressed TCRB transcripts were sequenced. Deep immunoSEQ sequencing was applied to naive, central memory and regulatory T cell samples, giving an average of about 3.4 million total reads per sample. Sorted cells were lysed in RLT buffer and RNA was extracted with DNase-treated RNeasy Micro or Mini kits, depending on cell number. To prevent cross-contamination, each cell subset was processed individually, whereas patient and healthy donor samples were processed jointly. TCRB sequences were amplified from cDNA with the immunoSEQ multiplex PCR, producing 87-bp fragments spanning the CDR3 region. Amplicons were sequenced on the Illumina HiSeq platform. Turning to the authors' computational methods: Synthetic template baselines were used to correct PCR bias computationally, reads within Hamming distance 2 were collapsed, and singletons that could not be merged were discarded. Reads were aligned against IMGT so that V, D and J genes, CDR3 length and insertions or deletions at six rearrangement sites could be assigned. Within each subset, clonotype counts were normalized to sorted cell number, and only after that were true diversity and Gini coefficients computed with the tcR R package. Repertoire sharing was quantified using the overlap coefficient calculated on TCRB nucleotide sequences. Out-of-frame TCRB sequences from naive cells were analyzed as a proxy for the pre-selection repertoire. The table comes from immuneACCESS by way of TCRdb, which keeps in-frame sequences with V and J called. Part of the clones is missing from these tables; in studies checked, under half for an unresolved V gene and the rest for unknown reasons. That table is the source of V, J and clone size, and D and trimming were worked out from the DNA. The sample profile shows 400,000 to 450,000 clones; over 11% of them were found once. The ten top clones hold 0.03% to 0.04% of the sample.

The rearrangement joined TRBV2 to TRBJ2-7, with 10 middle bases fitting TRBD2. The receptor was derived from a man younger than 40 in good health. Sample: naive CD4+ T cells from blood. The cell subset or site label of this sample denotes: true naive CD4+ T cells. This receptor has the CDR3 CASSGTSGTIGQYV. Here is the DNA: TGTGCCAGCAGTGGGACTAGCGGCACCATCGGGCAGTACGTC.